This is a list of T cell receptor beta chains from one sample in a study of human T cells and chemical hapten exposure. TCRdb reprocessed the RACE reads with MiXCR, giving one entry per CDR3 protein. The sample has 20,000 to 30,000 distinct CDR3 sequences, 8.5% to 9.5% seen once. The sequenced sample was whole blood, obtained in connection with sensitization to the hapten diphenylcyclopropenone (DPC). The receptor source for this set is a man younger than 45 with alopecia areata. Some clones in this sample may be carry-over from other donors' samples. CDR3s include the opening cysteine and the closing phenylalanine or tryptophan. D genes are given only for firm matches. Expanded clones are given a class, and other clones once, few, many or no size at all.

v_call,clone_size,j_call,d_call,cdr3_nt,cdr3_aa
TRBV11-1,NA,TRBJ2-1,NA,TGTGCCAGCAGCTTAGCACGGGACGCCTACAATGAGCAGTTCTTC,CASSLARDAYNEQFF
TRBV11-2,few,TRBJ2-3,TRBD2,TGTGCCAGCAGCTTTGCCTTAGCGGGCATCACAGATACGCAGTATTTT,CASSFALAGITDTQYF
TRBV7-9,NA,TRBJ2-3,TRBD2,TGTGCCAGCAGCTTACTAGCGGGGGAATCAGATACGCAGTATTTT,CASSLLAGESDTQYF
TRBV28,NA,TRBJ2-3,TRBD2,TGTGCCAGCAAGTTGGGGGGAGGGCCAGATACGCAGTATTTT,CASKLGGGPDTQYF
TRBV27,many,TRBJ1-5,NA,TGTGCCAGCAGTCCCATGCTGGTTATAGCTCCCCAGCATTTT,CASSPMLVIAPQHF
TRBV5-6,many,TRBJ2-6,NA,TGTGCCAGCAGCCTGGGGGCTGGGGCCAACGTCCTGACTTTC,CASSLGAGANVLTF
TRBV3-1,many,TRBJ2-7,NA,TGTGCCAGCAGCCAACTGGGCTTTAGGGGGGAGGGCGAGCAGTACTTC,CASSQLGFRGEGEQYF
TRBV29-1,NA,TRBJ1-5,TRBD1,TGCAGCGTTGCTGCGGGACAGGGGAATCAGCCCCAGCATTTT,CSVAAGQGNQPQHF
TRBV20-1,many,TRBJ1-4,NA,TGCAGTGCTAGAGAGCAGGGAGGTGAAAAACTGTTTTTT,CSAREQGGEKLFF
TRBV6-2/TRBV6-3,NA,TRBJ2-7,TRBD2,TGTGCCAGCAGTTACGGCGGGGGACTCTCCTACGAGCAGTACTTC,CASSYGGGLSYEQYF
TRBV30,few,TRBJ1-5,NA,TGTGCCTGGAGTGACAGGGCTGGCCAGCCCCAGCATTTT,CAWSDRAGQPQHF
TRBV7-9,many,TRBJ1-2,TRBD1,TGTGCCAGCAGTCCGACAGGGGATGCTGGCTACACCTTC,CASSPTGDAGYTF
TRBV12-3/TRBV12-4,many,TRBJ1-1,NA,TGTGCCAGCAGTTTAGTGTCCCTTCTGGGAGCTTTCTTT,CASSLVSLLGAFF
TRBV19,few,TRBJ1-1,NA,TGTGCCAGTAGTCTAACAGGGAACACTGAAGCTTTCTTT,CASSLTGNTEAFF
TRBV27,many,TRBJ2-1,TRBD2,TGTGCCAGCACCCCCGGGACTAGCGGGAGGAAACCCTACAATGAGCAGTTCTTC,CASTPGTSGRKPYNEQFF
TRBV12-3/TRBV12-4,many,TRBJ1-4,TRBD1,TGTGCCAGCAGGCGACAGGGTTCGTCTAATGAAAAACTGTTTTTT,CASRRQGSSNEKLFF
TRBV7-2,many,TRBJ2-5,NA,TGTGCCAGCAGCTTAAGTCTGGGGGGAGACACCCAGTACTTC,CASSLSLGGDTQYF
TRBV7-9,medium-sized,TRBJ2-3,NA,TGTGCCAGCAGCGTAACTTTTCTCAGCACAGATACGCAGTATTTT,CASSVTFLSTDTQYF
TRBV7-9,many,TRBJ1-1,NA,TGTGCCAGCAGCTCAGGGGATACCCGCACTGAAGCTTTCTTT,CASSSGDTRTEAFF
TRBV20-1,NA,TRBJ2-7,TRBD1,TGCAGTGCTAGAGAAGGGACAGGGATCCGCGAGCAGTACTTC,CSAREGTGIREQYF
TRBV7-2,few,TRBJ2-5,NA,TGTGCCACACGGCCAGCCGAAGAGACCCAGTACTTC,CATRPAEETQYF
TRBV7-7,many,TRBJ1-3,NA,TGTGCTAGCAGCTTAGACGGTAGCTCTGGAAACACCATATATTTT,CASSLDGSSGNTIYF
TRBV12-3/TRBV12-4,many,TRBJ1-1,NA,TGTGCCAGCAGTGGAGGTCCGGGGGAAGCTTTCTTT,CASSGGPGEAFF
TRBV18,few,TRBJ2-3,NA,TGTGCCAGCTCACCACACCGGACGATGGATACGCAGTATTTT,CASSPHRTMDTQYF
TRBV29-1,few,TRBJ2-1,NA,TGCAGCGTTGAATCGCAGTCCTACAATGAGCAGTTCTTC,CSVESQSYNEQFF
TRBV6-6,NA,TRBJ1-2,NA,TGTGCCAGCAGTTACTCGCCGCGGAACTATTATGGCTACACCTTC,CASSYSPRNYYGYTF
TRBV10-2,NA,TRBJ1-1,NA,TGCGCCAGCAGTGAGTGGGTTATGAGTGAAGCTTTCTTT,CASSEWVMSEAFF